This T cell receptor (beta chain) emerged from a study of blood T cell repertoires in COVID-19. Repertoires were generated with immunoSEQ multiplex PCR, while TCRdb's copy carries only in-frame clones and drops some. The table has about 160,000 clones, just under 95% seen once. CDR1 is LNHDA, CDR2 SQIVND, per germline (reference sequence). The CDR3 is 14 residues long. V gave up 10 bases and J gave up 4 bases; unmatched junction bases: 9. The sequencing sample was made of peripheral blood. V and J are TRBV19 and TRBJ2-3; 9 bases align to TRBD1. This sequence was found in a woman in her forties or fifties with acute or convalescent COVID-19. The DNA of the CDR3 is TGTGCCACAACACAGGGGGCAAGGTCAGATACGCAGTATTTT. It translates to CATTQGARSDTQYF.